The 4 T cell receptor beta chains below come from one sample, sequenced in a study of memory CD4+ T cells and cytomegalovirus serostatus (dated by TCRdb to about 2019). Preparation of the library involved the immunoSEQ multiplex PCR assay. TCRdb retrieved this table from immuneACCESS and kept in-frame rearrangements only. Not all clones are present; in checked studies, unresolved V genes account for under half, and no reason is known for the remainder. This sample holds about 80,000 clones; less than 90% were observed only once. Of the sample, around 0.78% is held by the ten largest clones. A FACSAria II was used to sort memory CD4+ T cells, defined as single viable CD3+CD4+CD8-CD45RO+ cells. The sequencing input was memory CD4+ T cells from blood. These receptors all stem from an adult in good health and CMV-seronegative.

By frequency in the sample, this clone is medium-sized. The gene calls are TRBV5-5 and TRBJ2-7, with D perhaps assigned TRBD1 or TRBD2 (5 bases each). CDR3 length: 17 residues. V lost 3 bases, J lost 1 base, and 20 bases lay in between. Germline lookup yields CDR1 SGHKS and CDR2 YYEKEE (reference sequence). In nucleotides, the CDR3 is TGTGCCAGCAGCTCGATGTGGGGGATGGGTCGGTCCTACGAGCAGTACTTC. This gives the protein CASSSMWGMGRSYEQYF. Drawing the rest from reference TRBV5-5 and TRBJ2-7, the complete variable domain is DAGVTQSPTHLIKTRGQQVTLRCSPISGHKSVSWYQQVLGQGPQFIFQYYEKEERGRGNFPDRFSARQFPNYSSELNVNALLLGDSALYLCASSSMWGMGRSYEQYFGPGTRLTVT.

The chain uses TRBV11-2 and TRBJ2-5, with D uncertain. Germline V gene lookup returns CDR1 SGHAT and CDR2 FQNNGV. The CDR3 totals 12 residues. With 5 bases removed from V and 1 base from J, the gap between germline ends came to 5 bases. CDR3 nucleotides: TGTGCCAGCAGCGTTCTCCAAGAGACCCAGTACTTC. Its translation: CASSVLQETQYF.

The V call is TRBV6-6, the J call TRBJ1-1; TRBD1 is a possible D gene (6 bases). The germline V and J ends were trimmed by 6 bases and 1 base, with 18 bases remaining between them. CDR1 is MNHNY, CDR2 SVGAGI, per germline (reference sequence). This CDR3 has 16 amino acids. The CDR3 DNA follows: TGTGCCAGCAGAACGGCACCCGGGGGACAGAACACTGAAGCTTTCTTT. Amino acids: CASRTAPGGQNTEAFF.

The chain links TRBV27 to TRBJ1-2; a weak D match, TRBD1 (6 bases). Germline CDR1 reads MNHEY; CDR2 reads SMNVEV (reference sequence). The CDR3 contains 14 residues. Trimming left V 4 bases short and J 6 bases short, with 15 bases between. Here the CDR3 DNA reads TGTGCCAGCAGTTCCCTGGCAGGGACAAATGGCTACACCTTC. The encoded protein is CASSSLAGTNGYTF.